These 20 T cell receptor beta chains share one sample of origin, sequenced in a study of shared clonotypes between healthy human individuals. Clones were read by immunoSEQ multiplex PCR, and TCRdb kept only the in-frame ones, dropping some. Of some 630,000 clones detected, about 96% appear once; the ten largest clones hold 0.11%. Naive-designated CD8 cells lacked CD45RO, were positively enriched for CCR7, and omitted terminally differentiated effector memory CD45RA+ cells. Sequenced sample: naive CD8+ T cells sorted from blood. The receptor source for this set is a woman aged 25 to 39 in good health.

The CDR3 DNA reads as TGCAGCGTACCTTCGACAGGTATATTGAATGAGCAGTTCTTC. Protein sequence: CSVPSTGILNEQFF. V and J are TRBV29-1 and TRBJ2-1; possibly TRBD1 for D (6 bases). The length of the CDR3 is 14 residues. Trimming stripped 6 bases from V and 7 bases from J, with 19 bases between. Germline V gene sequence: CDR1 SQVTM, CDR2 ANQGSEA.

The chain recombines TRBV5-6 with TRBJ2-7; D is tentatively TRBD1 or TRBD2 (6 bases each). The CDR3 consists of 13 residues. Germline V lookup: CDR1 SGHDT, CDR2 YYEEEE. V gave up 2 bases and J gave up 7 bases, with 13 bases separating them. The DNA for the CDR3 is TGTGCCAGCAGCTTTGGGGGGCTGGAAGAGCAGTACTTC. Protein product: CASSFGGLEEQYF.

The DNA of the CDR3 is TGTGCCAGTAGTATGGGAGGCGATGAGCAGTTCTTC. Its protein is CASSMGGDEQFF. The rearrangement links TRBV19 to TRBJ2-1, with TRBD2 as a possible D gene (6 bases). The CDR3 is 12 amino acids. The V gene's germline CDR1 is LNHDA and CDR2 SQIVND (reference sequence). V gave up 3 bases and J gave up 8 bases, with 8 bases separating them.

The V gene is TRBV5-6, the J gene TRBJ2-7, with no clear D. This CDR3 has 12 amino acids. The germline CDR1 and CDR2 sequences are SGHDT and YYEEEE. The germline V and J ends were trimmed by 5 bases and 4 bases, with 10 bases remaining between them. The CDR3 loop is CASRSTPYEQYF. CDR3 nucleotide sequence: TGTGCCAGCAGATCCACCCCATACGAGCAGTACTTC.

The CDR3 bases are TGCGCCAGCAGCCAAGCCGGTACGGGGGAGCTGTTTTTT. Residues: CASSQAGTGELFF. This chain joins TRBV4-1 and TRBJ2-2; D call uncertain. CDR1 and CDR2 from the germline V gene are MGHRA and YSYEKL. The CDR3 loop spans 13 amino acids. Trimming cost V 1 base and J 8 bases, with 8 bases left between them.

CDR3: CASSEYRGGTDTQYF. The CDR3 nucleotides read TGCGCCAGCAGTGAGTACAGGGGGGGCACAGATACGCAGTATTTT. The chain couples TRBV10-1 to TRBJ2-3, with TRBD1 matching over 8 bases. After removal of 1 base from V and 1 base from J, the junction contained 1 base not matched to a gene. CDR1 is WNHNN and CDR2 is SYGVQD in the germline V gene (reference sequence). There are 15 residues in the CDR3.

The chain couples TRBV29-1 to TRBJ2-1; possibly TRBD1 or TRBD2 for D (5 bases each). Germline CDR1 SQVTM, CDR2 ANQGSEA. The length of the CDR3 is 13 residues. V was cut by 6 bases and J by 4 bases, with 13 bases left in between. The CDR3: CSVGTAVYNEQFF. The CDR3 DNA reads TGCAGCGTCGGGACGGCAGTTTACAATGAGCAGTTCTTC.

The chain combines TRBV5-6 with TRBJ2-7, with TRBD2 matching over 8 bases. Germline V gene sequence: CDR1 SGHDT, CDR2 YYEEEE. The CDR3 has 14 residues. The J segment lost 4 bases and the V segment lost 4 bases, leaving 7 bases of the junction unmatched. CDR3 residues: CASSVAGSAYEQYF. In DNA form, the CDR3 reads TGTGCCAGCAGCGTAGCGGGATCGGCTTACGAGCAGTACTTC.

The chain combines TRBV27 with TRBJ2-2; 8 bases line up with TRBD1. V lost 5 bases to trimming and J lost 7 bases; unmatched junction nucleotides: 9. CDR3 size: 15 residues. The germline V gene has CDR1 MNHEY and CDR2 SMNVEV (reference sequence). The CDR3 spells CASSLAGGAGGELFF. CDR3 coding DNA: TGTGCCAGCAGTCTAGCAGGGGGCGCCGGCGGGGAGCTGTTTTTT.

This chain uses TRBV15 with TRBJ2-1; D remains unclear. Germline CDR1 LNHNV, CDR2 YYDKDF (reference sequence). This CDR3 region has 13 residues. The germline V and J ends were trimmed by 1 base and 8 bases, with 9 bases remaining between them. CDR3 amino acids: CATSRGSGYEQFF. In nucleotides, the CDR3 is TGTGCCACCAGCAGAGGTAGTGGGTATGAGCAGTTCTTC.

J is TRBJ2-2 and V is TRBV4-1; 7 bases agree with TRBD1. The germline V gene encodes CDR1 MGHRA and CDR2 YSYEKL. This CDR3 spans 16 amino acids. The V segment lost 4 bases and the J segment 4 bases; nucleotides outside the gene matches: 9. The DNA for the CDR3 is TGCGCCAGCAGCCCACAGGGGTTAAGTAGCACCGGGGAGCTGTTTTTT. Its translation is CASSPQGLSSTGELFF.

The chain has TRBV6-5 and TRBJ2-1; 7 nucleotides match TRBD2. The CDR3 totals 15 residues. V lost 5 bases, J lost 5 bases, and 9 bases stayed unmatched. CDR1 and CDR2 (germline): MNHEY, SVGAGI. CDR3 in DNA: TGTGCCAGCAGTCCATCAGGACGGGAGGACAATGAGCAGTTCTTC. This gives the protein CASSPSGREDNEQFF.

V and J are TRBV27 and TRBJ2-1, with a possible D match to TRBD1 (5 bases). V was shortened by 3 bases and J by 2 bases, with 14 bases between the two germline ends. The CDR3 extends over 16 amino acids. Per germline, CDR1 MNHEY and CDR2 SMNVEV (reference sequence). The CDR3 region has the DNA TGTGCCAGCAGTTTTGGAGAAACAGGAGCCTACAATGAGCAGTTCTTC. It yields the protein CASSFGETGAYNEQFF.

The chain uses TRBV12-5 and TRBJ2-1; D remains ambiguous. V lost 3 bases and J 10 bases, leaving 7 bases between the germline ends. CDR3 length: 11 amino acids. Germline CDR1 LGHNT, CDR2 FRNRAP. CDR3 DNA sequence: TGTGCTAGTGGTTTAGGGTTGGAGCAGTTCTTC. Translating it yields CASGLGLEQFF.

The chain recombines TRBV7-9 with TRBJ2-1, with TRBD1 matching over 7 bases. The CDR3 is 16 residues long. CDR1 is SEHNR and CDR2 is FQNEAQ in the germline V gene (reference sequence). The ends lost 3 bases at V and 3 bases at J; junction bases unmatched: 8. This CDR3 reads CASSFLKGASYNEQFF. The CDR3 DNA follows: TGTGCCAGCAGCTTTTTAAAGGGGGCTAGCTACAATGAGCAGTTCTTC.

The genes are TRBV27 and TRBJ1-5; D is perhaps TRBD1 (6 bases). Per germline, CDR1 MNHEY and CDR2 SMNVEV (reference sequence). The V gene lost 2 bases and the J gene lost 2 bases, with 10 bases spanning the gap. The CDR3 loop spans 15 amino acids. In DNA, the CDR3 is TGTGCCAGCAGTTTAGAACAGGGTCGCAATCAGCCCCAGCATTTT. Translating it yields CASSLEQGRNQPQHF.

CDR3 region: CASSQYGTEQYF. DNA of the CDR3: TGTGCCAGCAGCCAGTACGGGACCGAGCAGTACTTC. V gene TRBV14 combines with J gene TRBJ2-7, with D possibly being TRBD1 or TRBD2 (5 bases each). Germline V gene data show CDR1 as SGHDN and CDR2 as FVKESK. V lost 3 bases to trimming and J lost 6 bases, with 9 bases between them. This CDR3 spans 12 amino acids. The entire variable domain, with the rest obtained from reference TRBV14 and TRBJ2-7, is as follows: EAGVTQFPSHSVIEKGQTVTLRCDPISGHDNLYWYRRVMGKEIKFLLHFVKESKQDESGMPNNRFLAERTGGTYSTLKVQPAELEDSGVYFCASSQYGTEQYFGPGTRLTVT.

The J gene is TRBJ2-7, the V gene TRBV28; possible D gene TRBD2, 6 bases. V was clipped by 4 bases and J by 7 bases, with 26 bases between them. The CDR3 runs 17 residues. Germline lookup yields CDR1 MDHEN and CDR2 SYDVKM. The CDR3, as DNA: TGTGCCAGCAGTTCCATATCGGAGCGGGCTTTGAAGGTGGAGCAGTACTTC. It is translated as CASSSISERALKVEQYF.

Regarding this clone: A much larger clone is a single base away; this may be a read error. This chain links TRBV13 with TRBJ2-7; D unclear. The V gene's germline CDR1 is PRHDT and CDR2 FYEKMQ (reference sequence). V dropped 4 bases and J dropped 2 bases, with 3 bases sitting between them. This CDR3 is 11 amino acids long. CDR3 residues: CASSSPYEQYF. CDR3 DNA sequence: TGTGCCAGCAGCTCGCCCTACGAGCAGTACTTC. The full variable domain, completed using reference TRBV13 and TRBJ2-7, is AAGVIQSPRHLIKEKRETATLKCYPIPRHDTVYWYQQGPGQDPQFLISFYEKMQSDKGSIPDRFSAQQFSDYHSELNMSSLELGDSALYFCASSSPYEQYFGPGTRLTVT.

The chain is built from TRBV10-3 and TRBJ2-1, with 7 bases matching TRBD2. The CDR3 contains 15 residues. The germline V gene has CDR1 ENHRY and CDR2 SYGVKD. With V trimmed by 11 bases and J by 4 bases, 14 bases remained unmatched. The CDR3 sequence: CASQRPGLNYNEQFF. The CDR3 nucleotides read TGTGCCTCACAGAGACCGGGACTAAATTACAATGAGCAGTTCTTC.